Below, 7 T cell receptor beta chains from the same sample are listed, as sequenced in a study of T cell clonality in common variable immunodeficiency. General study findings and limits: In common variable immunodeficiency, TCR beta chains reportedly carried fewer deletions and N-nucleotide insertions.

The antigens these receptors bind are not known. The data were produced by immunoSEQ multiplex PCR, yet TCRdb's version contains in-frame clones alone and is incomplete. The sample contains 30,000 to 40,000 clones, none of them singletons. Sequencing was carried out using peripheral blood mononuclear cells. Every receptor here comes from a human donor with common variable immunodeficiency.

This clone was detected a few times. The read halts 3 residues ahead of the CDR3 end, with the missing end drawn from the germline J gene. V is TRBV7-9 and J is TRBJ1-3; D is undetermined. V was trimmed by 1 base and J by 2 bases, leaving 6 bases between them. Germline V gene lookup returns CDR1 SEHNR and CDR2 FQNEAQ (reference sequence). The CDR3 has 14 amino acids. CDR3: CASSLGGAGNTIYF. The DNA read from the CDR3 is TGTGCCAGCAGCTTAGGCGGGGCTGGAAACACC.

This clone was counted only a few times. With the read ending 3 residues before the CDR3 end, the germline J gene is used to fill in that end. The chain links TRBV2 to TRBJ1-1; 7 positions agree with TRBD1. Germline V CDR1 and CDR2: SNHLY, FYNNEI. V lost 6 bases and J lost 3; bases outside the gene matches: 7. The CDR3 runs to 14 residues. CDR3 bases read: TGTGCCAGCAGCTGGGGGACAGTCGACACTGAA. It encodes CASSWGTVDTE. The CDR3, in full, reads CASSWGTVDTEAFF.

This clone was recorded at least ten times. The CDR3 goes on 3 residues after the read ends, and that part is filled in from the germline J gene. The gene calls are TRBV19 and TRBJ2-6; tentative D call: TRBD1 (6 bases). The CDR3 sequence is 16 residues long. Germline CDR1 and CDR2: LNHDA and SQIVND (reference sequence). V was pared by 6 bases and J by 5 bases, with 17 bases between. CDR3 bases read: TGTGCCAGTAGCCCACTGACAGGTTCCCGGGCCAACGTC. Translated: CASSPLTGSRANV. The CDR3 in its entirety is CASSPLTGSRANVLTF.

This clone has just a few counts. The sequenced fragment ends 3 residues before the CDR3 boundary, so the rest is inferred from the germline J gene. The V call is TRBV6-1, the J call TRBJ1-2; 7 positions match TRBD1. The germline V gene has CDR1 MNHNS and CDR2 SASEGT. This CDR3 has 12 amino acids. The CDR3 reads CASSGQGWGYTF. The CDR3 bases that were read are TGTGCCAGCAGTGGACAGGGCTGGGGC.

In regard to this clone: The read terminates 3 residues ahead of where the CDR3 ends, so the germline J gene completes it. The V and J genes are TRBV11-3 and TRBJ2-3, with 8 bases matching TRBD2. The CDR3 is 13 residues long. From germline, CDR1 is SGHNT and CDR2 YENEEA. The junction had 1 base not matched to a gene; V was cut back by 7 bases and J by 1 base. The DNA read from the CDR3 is TGTGCCAGCAAACTAGCGGGCACAGATACG. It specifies CASKLAGTDT. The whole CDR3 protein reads CASKLAGTDTQYF.

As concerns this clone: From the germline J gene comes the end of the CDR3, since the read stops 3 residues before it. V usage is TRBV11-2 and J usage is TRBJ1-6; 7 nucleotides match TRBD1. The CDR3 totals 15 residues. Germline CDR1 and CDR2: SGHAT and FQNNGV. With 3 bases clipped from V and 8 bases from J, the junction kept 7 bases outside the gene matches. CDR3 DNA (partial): TGTGCCAGCAGCTTGGACAGGACGACTTATTCACCC. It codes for CASSLDRTTYSP. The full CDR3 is CASSLDRTTYSPLHF.

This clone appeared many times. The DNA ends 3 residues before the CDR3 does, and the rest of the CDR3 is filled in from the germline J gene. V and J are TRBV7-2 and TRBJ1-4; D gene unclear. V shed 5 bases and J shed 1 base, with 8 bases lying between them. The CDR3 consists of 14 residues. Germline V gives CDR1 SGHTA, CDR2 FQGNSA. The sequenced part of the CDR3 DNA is TGTGCCAGCAGCAGACGGGGAACTAATGAAAAA. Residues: CASSRRGTNEK. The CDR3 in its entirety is CASSRRGTNEKLFF.